The sequence of this T cell receptor beta chain was determined in a study of blood T cell repertoires in COVID-19. On the study more broadly: PBMCs, B-cell-depleted T cells, or T cells were the source of the cDNA or gDNA that made up the material.

Profiled with immunoSEQ multiplex PCR; TCRdb holds only in-frame clones, not every one. Among 90,000 to 140,000 clones listed, roughly four fifths were seen once. V shed 1 base and J shed 4 bases, with 13 bases lying between them. CDR3 length: 14 residues. The germline V gene has CDR1 GTSNPN and CDR2 SVGIG (reference sequence). V gene TRBV30 combines with J gene TRBJ1-1, with D unclear. This clonotype originated in a woman in her 70s with acute or convalescent COVID-19. The sample comprised peripheral blood. The CDR3 region is CAWSGAYRGTEAFF. For the CDR3, the DNA is TGTGCCTGGAGTGGGGCGTATCGGGGCACTGAAGCTTTCTTT.